These 20 T cell receptor beta chains share one sample of origin, sequenced in a study of siplizumab effects on memory and regulatory T cells. TCRdb's copy holds only in-frame clones and misses some; the assay was immunoSEQ multiplex PCR. The data contain about 100,000 clones, 91% of them singletons. The sequenced sample consisted of CD4+ T cells sorted from blood. The origin of the receptors is a human donor in good health.

The chain links TRBV18 to TRBJ2-1, with 8 positions matching TRBD1. V lost 6 bases to trimming and J lost 9 bases; unmatched junction nucleotides: 10. The CDR3 loop spans 14 amino acids. Germline CDR1 is KGHSH and CDR2 is LQKENI. CDR3: CASSQGQGEGEQFF. CDR3 DNA sequence: TGTGCCAGCTCTCAAGGACAGGGCGAGGGTGAGCAGTTCTTC.

J is TRBJ1-1 and V is TRBV29-1; 9 bases fit TRBD1. In germline, CDR1 is SQVTM, CDR2 ANQGSEA. The V and J ends lost 7 bases and 1 base, in that order; junction bases with no gene match: 7. The CDR3 has 14 amino acids. The CDR3 region has the DNA TGCAGCGCCCCGGGACAGGGATGGAACACTGAAGCTTTCTTT. This codes for CSAPGQGWNTEAFF.

This clone was seen only once. The chain recombines TRBV6-5 with TRBJ2-7; 7 bases agree with TRBD1. Trimming cost V 6 bases and J 7 bases; bases outside gene matches: 9. The germline V gene encodes CDR1 MNHEY and CDR2 SVGAGI. The CDR3 length is 13 residues. CDR3 DNA sequence: TGTGCCAGCAGCCAGACAGGGCCCGGGGAGCAGTACTTC. This sequence encodes CASSQTGPGEQYF.

This clone turned up a few times. V usage is TRBV29-1 and J usage is TRBJ1-6, with D unclear. Between the trimmed V and J ends, which lost 6 bases and 0 bases, there was a span of 9 bases. The CDR3 is 14 residues long. CDR1 is SQVTM, CDR2 ANQGSEA, per germline. The CDR3 region is CSVPVSSYNSPLHF. The CDR3 DNA is TGCAGCGTCCCCGTGTCCTCCTATAATTCACCCCTCCACTTT. Supplemented by reference TRBV29-1 and TRBJ1-6, the full variable domain reads SAVISQKPSRDICQRGTSLTIQCQVDSQVTMMFWYRQQPGQSLTLIATANQGSEATYESGFVIDKFPISRPNLTFSTLTVSNMSPEDSSIYLCSVPVSSYNSPLHFGNGTRLTVT.

The J gene is TRBJ1-2, the V gene TRBV7-2, with D unclear. V shed 3 bases and J shed 9 bases, with 11 bases lying between them. This CDR3 has 12 residues. In germline, CDR1 is SGHTA, CDR2 FQGNSA. This chain's CDR3 is CASSFGEGSYTF. The CDR3 DNA sequence: TGTGCCAGCAGCTTCGGGGAGGGTAGCTACACCTTC.

The rearrangement uses TRBV18 and TRBJ1-5, with D unresolved. Germline CDR1 and CDR2: KGHSH and LQKENI. The ends were cut back, 4 bases at V and 3 bases at J, with 7 bases in the middle. The CDR3 sequence is 13 residues long. Here the CDR3 reads CASSRQDNQPQHF. Here the CDR3 DNA reads TGTGCCAGCTCACGGCAGGACAATCAGCCCCAGCATTTT. The whole variable domain, filled in from reference TRBV18 and TRBJ1-5, reads NAGVMQNPRHLVRRRGQEARLRCSPMKGHSHVYWYRQLPEEGLKFMVYLQKENIIDESGMPKERFSAEFPKEGPSILRIQQVVRGDSAAYFCASSRQDNQPQHFGDGTRLSIL.

V is TRBV5-8 and J is TRBJ1-5; 8 positions match TRBD1. V gave up 4 bases and J gave up 0 bases; unmatched junction bases: 9. Germline CDR1 reads SGHTS; CDR2 reads YDEGEE. CDR3 size: 17 residues. The DNA for the CDR3 is TGTGCCAGCAGCACAAGGCAGGGGGCACATAGCAATCAGCCCCAGCATTTT. Amino acids: CASSTRQGAHSNQPQHF.

V is TRBV14 and J is TRBJ2-7, with 10 bases lining up with TRBD1. The CDR3 length is 14 residues. V was pared by 6 bases and J by 2 bases, with 4 bases of the junction left unmatched. Germline V gene data show CDR1 as SGHDN and CDR2 as FVKESK. The CDR3 is CASRDDRGPYEQYF. The CDR3 nucleotides read TGTGCCAGCAGAGACGACAGGGGGCCCTACGAGCAGTACTTC. Full variable domain (remainder filled in from reference TRBV14 and TRBJ2-7): EAGVTQFPSHSVIEKGQTVTLRCDPISGHDNLYWYRRVMGKEIKFLLHFVKESKQDESGMPNNRFLAERTGGTYSTLKVQPAELEDSGVYFCASRDDRGPYEQYFGPGTRLTVT.

This clone was counted once. This sequence joins TRBV30 and TRBJ2-7; no firm D call. This CDR3 spans 13 amino acids. CDR1 GTSNPN and CDR2 SVGIG come from the germline V gene (reference sequence). V lost 0 bases, J lost 4 bases, and 10 bases lay in between. The CDR3 sequence is CAWSVLSRYEQYF. The DNA of the CDR3 is TGTGCCTGGAGTGTACTATCTAGGTACGAGCAGTACTTC.

This clone was counted once. This chain connects TRBV5-6 to TRBJ2-7; 8 bases agree with TRBD1. The V segment lost 4 bases and the J segment 3 bases; nucleotides outside the gene matches: 12. CDR3 size: 16 residues. Germline CDR1 and CDR2: SGHDT and YYEEEE. The DNA for the CDR3 is TGTGCCAGCAGCCCAGACAGGGGTTCAACGGTCTACGAGCAGTACTTC. Translating it yields CASSPDRGSTVYEQYF.

The chain combines TRBV14 with TRBJ2-5; D uncertain. CDR1 SGHDN and CDR2 FVKESK come from the germline V gene. Trimming cost V 0 bases and J 2 bases, with 13 bases left between them. The CDR3 extends over 16 amino acids. CDR3 DNA sequence: TGTGCCAGCAGCCAAGAAATAGGACGGCCGCAAGAGACCCAGTACTTC. This gives the protein CASSQEIGRPQETQYF.

The chain links TRBV4-3 to TRBJ2-4; D is unclear. Germline V gene data show CDR1 as LGHNA and CDR2 as YSLEER. This CDR3 is built from 11 residues. The V end lost 4 bases, the J end lost 6 bases, and 4 bases lay between the germline ends. CDR3 amino acids: CASSLGNIQYF. In nucleotides, the CDR3 is TGCGCCAGCAGCCTGGGAAACATTCAGTACTTC.

Worth noting for this clone: Other DNA sequences of this sample code for an identical CDR3. This chain uses TRBV18 with TRBJ1-1; D ambiguous. The V gene's germline CDR1 is KGHSH and CDR2 LQKENI. CDR3 length: 14 amino acids. The V gene lost 1 base and the J gene lost 1 base, with 7 bases spanning the gap. The CDR3 spells CASSPLAGNTEAFF. The CDR3 DNA sequence: TGTGCCAGCTCACCACTTGCGGGGAACACTGAAGCTTTCTTT.

This chain joins TRBV4-1 and TRBJ1-2; D call uncertain. V was trimmed by 0 bases and J by 8 bases, leaving 10 bases between them. This CDR3 has 13 amino acids. Germline V gene data show CDR1 as MGHRA and CDR2 as YSYEKL. In nucleotides, the CDR3 is TGCGCCAGCAGCCAAGAGAAGGGCTACGGCTACACCTTC. Protein sequence: CASSQEKGYGYTF.

This clone was counted only a few times. The chain carries TRBV7-3 and TRBJ1-1; D remains ambiguous. The CDR3 is 13 amino acids. V was pared by 5 bases and J by 0 bases, with 7 bases between. CDR1 is SGHTA, CDR2 FQGTGA, per germline. The CDR3 region is CASSAEMNTEAFF. CDR3 nucleotides: TGTGCCAGCAGCGCAGAAATGAACACTGAAGCTTTCTTT.

V is TRBV29-1 and J is TRBJ1-2, with D possibly TRBD1 on 6 matching bases. The V end was cut by 6 bases, the J end by 8 bases, with 16 bases between. CDR3 length equals 12 residues. CDR1 SQVTM and CDR2 ANQGSEA come from the germline V gene. The CDR3 DNA reads TGCAGCGTGGCTGCAGGGGTTGGGGGCTACACCTTC. Amino acids: CSVAAGVGGYTF.

This chain connects TRBV18 to TRBJ1-1, with unresolved D. The CDR3 loop spans 17 amino acids. The V end was cut by 2 bases, the J end by 1 base, with 17 bases between. Per the germline V gene, CDR1 is KGHSH and CDR2 is LQKENI. CDR3: CASSPGQLEIGNTEAFF. The CDR3 DNA follows: TGTGCCAGCTCACCAGGGCAGCTGGAGATCGGGAACACTGAAGCTTTCTTT. The full variable domain, rest sourced from reference TRBV18 and TRBJ1-1, is NAGVMQNPRHLVRRRGQEARLRCSPMKGHSHVYWYRQLPEEGLKFMVYLQKENIIDESGMPKERFSAEFPKEGPSILRIQQVVRGDSAAYFCASSPGQLEIGNTEAFFGQGTRLTVV.

In this sample, this clone turned up once. The chain is built from TRBV29-1 and TRBJ1-2, with 9 positions matching TRBD1. J lost 4 bases, V lost 2 bases, and 8 bases had no gene match. The germline gives CDR1 SQVTM, CDR2 ANQGSEA. This CDR3 has 15 amino acids. CDR3 nucleotides: TGCAGCGTTGAAATTTTGGGACAGGGCCTCTATGGCTACACCTTC. Translating gives CSVEILGQGLYGYTF.

V usage is TRBV7-9 and J usage is TRBJ1-6; 7 bases agree with TRBD1. The junction had 4 bases not matched to a gene; V was cut back by 1 base and J by 7 bases. From germline, CDR1 is SEHNR and CDR2 FQNEAQ (reference sequence). The CDR3 contains 15 residues. In DNA, the CDR3 is TGTGCCAGCAGCTTAGGTGTACAGGGGAATTCACCCCTCCACTTT. Translating gives CASSLGVQGNSPLHF. The complete variable domain, with remaining parts taken from reference TRBV7-9 and TRBJ1-6, reads DTGVSQNPRHKITKRGQNVTFRCDPISEHNRLYWYRQTLGQGPEFLTYFQNEAQLEKSRLLSDRFSAERPKGSFSTLEIQRTEQGDSAMYLCASSLGVQGNSPLHFGNGTRLTVT.

The rearrangement links TRBV9 to TRBJ1-3; tentative D call: TRBD1 (5 bases). Trimming removed 4 bases at V and 2 bases at J, with 13 bases between. Per the germline V gene, CDR1 is SGDLS and CDR2 is YYNGEE. The CDR3 totals 15 residues. CDR3 in DNA: TGTGCCAGCAGCCCGGGAGACAGTGCTGGAAACACCATATATTTT. Protein product: CASSPGDSAGNTIYF.